The 32 T cell receptor beta chains in this list originate from one sample, sequenced in a study of radiotherapy plus CTLA-4 blockade in lung cancer. Method: immunoSEQ multiplex PCR; TCRdb's copy keeps in-frame clones and lacks some. In the table there are 89,000 or so clones, 82% of which are singletons. The sample consisted of peripheral blood, taken from a patient treated with radiotherapy plus ipilimumab. The receptors stem from a human donor with non-small cell lung cancer who had a partial response to radiotherapy plus ipilimumab.

This rearrangement joins TRBV28 to TRBJ2-2; perhaps TRBD1 as D (6 bases). Trimming removed 2 bases from V and 7 bases from J, with 8 bases in between. Germline V gives CDR1 MDHEN, CDR2 SYDVKM. The CDR3 covers 13 residues. CDR3 nucleotides: TGTGCCAGCAGTTTACCACAGGGCGGGGAGCTGTTTTTT. This gives the protein CASSLPQGGELFF.

The chain is built from TRBV5-8 and TRBJ2-3; TRBD2 aligns across 11 bases. Germline assignment: CDR1 SGHTS and CDR2 YDEGEE. V gave up 5 bases and J gave up 5 bases; unmatched junction bases: 7. The CDR3 spans 15 residues. The CDR3 bases are TGTGCCAGCAGTCGTAGCGGGAGGGCGGGAGATACGCAGTATTTT. Residues: CASSRSGRAGDTQYF.

This chain connects TRBV5-1 to TRBJ2-3, with TRBD2 matching 9 bases. The CDR3 covers 17 residues. The germline V gene has CDR1 SGHRS and CDR2 YFSETQ. V was clipped by 1 base and J by 0 bases; unmatched bases: 6. The CDR3 loop reads CASSLRREGLSTDTQYF. In DNA, the CDR3 is TGCGCCAGCAGCTTGAGGCGGGAGGGACTTAGCACAGATACGCAGTATTTT.

This chain joins TRBV27 and TRBJ2-2, with D possibly being TRBD2 (6 bases). In germline, CDR1 is MNHEY, CDR2 SMNVEV (reference sequence). V shed 6 bases and J shed 7 bases, with 9 bases lying between them. The CDR3 has 12 amino acids. CDR3: CASSSSVGELFF. The DNA of the CDR3 is TGTGCCAGCAGCTCTAGCGTCGGGGAGCTGTTTTTT.

The chain recombines TRBV5-4 with TRBJ2-5; 12 nucleotides align to TRBD2. V was clipped by 4 bases and J by 1 base; unmatched bases: 2. This CDR3 has 15 residues. The germline V gene encodes CDR1 SGHNT and CDR2 YYREEE (reference sequence). The CDR3 region is CASSLGLAGQETQYF. The CDR3 DNA reads as TGTGCCAGCAGCCTGGGACTAGCGGGCCAAGAGACCCAGTACTTC.

The rearrangement links TRBV30 to TRBJ1-5, with D maybe TRBD1 (6 bases). The CDR3 extends over 13 amino acids. Deletions cut 2 bases from V and 7 bases from J, with 12 bases between. Germline V CDR1 and CDR2: GTSNPN, SVGIG (reference sequence). DNA for the CDR3: TGTGCCTGGAGTTTTGGACAGCTACAGCCCCAGCATTTT. Translating gives CAWSFGQLQPQHF. Looking up the rest from reference TRBV30 and TRBJ1-5 gives the full variable domain: SQTIHQWPATLVQPVGSPLSLECTVEGTSNPNLYWYRQAAGRGLQLLFYSVGIGQISSEVPQNLSASRPQDRQFILSSKKLLLSDSGFYLCAWSFGQLQPQHFGDGTRLSIL.

The chain combines TRBV30 with TRBJ2-1; TRBD2 agrees at 9 bases. Looked up from germline, CDR1 is GTSNPN and CDR2 is SVGIG (reference sequence). Unmatched junction bases numbered 11, after V lost 5 bases and J lost 0 bases. The CDR3 spans 17 residues. Written as DNA, the CDR3 is TGTGCCTGGGTAGCCAGCGGGAGGACTCTCTCCTACAATGAGCAGTTCTTC. Its translation is CAWVASGRTLSYNEQFF.

V usage is TRBV5-1 and J usage is TRBJ2-2; possible D gene TRBD1, 5 bases. V lost 7 bases and J lost 0, with 10 bases in between. Germline values: CDR1 SGHRS, CDR2 YFSETQ. This CDR3 contains 14 residues. In DNA form, the CDR3 reads TGCGCCAGCTGCTCGGACACGAACACCGGGGAGCTGTTTTTT. Encoded protein: CASCSDTNTGELFF.

This chain joins TRBV5-1 and TRBJ2-3; 7 bases line up with TRBD2. The CDR3 has 16 residues. Germline lookup yields CDR1 SGHRS and CDR2 YFSETQ. The V and J ends lost 4 bases and 3 bases, in that order; junction bases with no gene match: 11. CDR3 coding DNA: TGCGCCAGCAGCGGGGGGGGAGGGCCCGGGACAGATACGCAGTATTTT. Protein sequence: CASSGGGGPGTDTQYF.

The chain links TRBV2 to TRBJ1-1, with 9 bases aligning to TRBD1. Trimming at V came to 7 bases and at J to 10 bases, leaving 10 bases not matched to a gene. Per germline, CDR1 SNHLY and CDR2 FYNNEI. This CDR3 contains 13 residues. The CDR3, as DNA: TGTGCCAGCAACCAGCAGGGACAGGGCAGAGCTTTCTTT. It yields the protein CASNQQGQGRAFF.

The CDR3: CASSLDRGLNTQYF. CDR3 in DNA: TGCGCCAGCAGCTTGGACAGGGGGCTAAATACGCAGTATTTT. The gene calls are TRBV5-1 and TRBJ2-3, with 9 bases lining up with TRBD1. Germline V gene data show CDR1 as SGHRS and CDR2 as YFSETQ. The CDR3 extends over 14 amino acids. V shed 0 bases and J 7 bases; nucleotides not matched to a gene: 3.

The V call is TRBV19, the J call TRBJ2-2; 8 bases agree with TRBD1. The CDR3 covers 15 residues. V lost 7 bases to trimming and J lost 8 bases; unmatched junction nucleotides: 12. Per germline, CDR1 LNHDA and CDR2 SQIVND (reference sequence). The CDR3 spells CASTEGDRGRGELFF. The CDR3 bases are TGTGCCAGTACCGAGGGCGACAGGGGAAGAGGGGAGCTGTTTTTT.

This clone was seen once. The chain links TRBV5-4 to TRBJ2-1; D not certain. In germline, CDR1 is SGHNT, CDR2 YYREEE (reference sequence). V was cut by 2 bases and J by 1 base, with 13 bases left in between. The CDR3 is made up of 16 amino acids. CDR3 DNA: TGTGCCAGCAGCTTAAGTTCCGGTAATTCCTACAATGAGCAGTTCTTC. Encoded protein: CASSLSSGNSYNEQFF.

The V gene is TRBV29-1, the J gene TRBJ2-5; TRBD2 aligns across 13 bases. Germline-derived CDR1 and CDR2 are SQVTM and ANQGSEA. J was trimmed by 2 bases and V by 6 bases; bases with no gene match: 6. The CDR3 covers 15 residues. CDR3 nucleotides: TGCAGCGTGACGGGACTAGCGGGACGGCAAGAGACCCAGTACTTC. Protein product: CSVTGLAGRQETQYF. Supplemented by reference TRBV29-1 and TRBJ2-5, the full variable domain reads SAVISQKPSRDICQRGTSLTIQCQVDSQVTMMFWYRQQPGQSLTLIATANQGSEATYESGFVIDKFPISRPNLTFSTLTVSNMSPEDSSIYLCSVTGLAGRQETQYFGPGTRLLVL.

This clone was seen a handful of times. V usage is TRBV28 and J usage is TRBJ2-7, with TRBD2 matching 12 bases. The V and J ends lost 2 bases and 2 bases, in that order; junction bases with no gene match: 13. CDR1 is MDHEN, CDR2 SYDVKM, per germline. The CDR3 is 19 amino acids. CDR3 sequence: CASSLLGLAGLSRPYEQYF. DNA for the CDR3: TGTGCCAGCAGTTTACTGGGACTAGCGGGCTTGTCGCGTCCCTACGAGCAGTACTTC.

The V and J genes are TRBV28 and TRBJ2-1, with 7 bases identical to TRBD2. Per the germline V gene, CDR1 is MDHEN and CDR2 is SYDVKM. Trimming removed 2 bases from V and 2 bases from J; junction bases left unmatched: 9. The CDR3 totals 17 residues. The CDR3 loop is CASSLEVRAGAYNEQFF. The CDR3 DNA reads TGTGCCAGCAGTTTAGAAGTGAGGGCGGGGGCCTACAATGAGCAGTTCTTC.

V gene TRBV11-2 combines with J gene TRBJ2-7; a weak D match, TRBD1 (7 bases). Germline V gene data show CDR1 as SGHAT and CDR2 as FQNNGV. This CDR3 is built from 13 residues. The V end was cut by 5 bases, the J end by 1 base, with 9 bases between. The CDR3 loop reads CASSPGGSYEQYF. DNA for the CDR3: TGTGCCAGCAGCCCAGGGGGGTCCTACGAGCAGTACTTC.

The chain has TRBV29-1 and TRBJ2-5; D is perhaps TRBD1 (6 bases). This CDR3 is built from 13 residues. Trimming pared 0 bases from V and 2 bases from J, leaving 7 bases between. Germline V gene sequence: CDR1 SQVTM, CDR2 ANQGSEA. DNA of the CDR3: TGCAGCGTTGAAGATCAGGGGCAAGAGACCCAGTACTTC. Translation gives CSVEDQGQETQYF. Supplemented by reference TRBV29-1 and TRBJ2-5, the full variable domain reads SAVISQKPSRDICQRGTSLTIQCQVDSQVTMMFWYRQQPGQSLTLIATANQGSEATYESGFVIDKFPISRPNLTFSTLTVSNMSPEDSSIYLCSVEDQGQETQYFGPGTRLLVL.

The chain recombines TRBV5-6 with TRBJ1-2; 9 positions agree with TRBD1. The junction had 14 bases not matched to a gene; V was cut back by 4 bases and J by 7 bases. The CDR3 is 16 residues long. Germline assignment: CDR1 SGHDT and CDR2 YYEEEE. CDR3 in amino acids: CASSPSNRGRSIGYTF. Written as DNA, the CDR3 is TGTGCCAGCAGCCCTAGTAACAGGGGGCGCAGTATTGGCTACACCTTC. The variable domain in full, with the rest retrieved from reference TRBV5-6 and TRBJ1-2, is DAGVTQSPTHLIKTRGQQVTLRCSPKSGHDTVSWYQQALGQGPQFIFQYYEEEERQRGNFPDRFSGHQFPNYSSELNVNALLLGDSALYLCASSPSNRGRSIGYTFGSGTRLTVV.

V usage is TRBV9 and J usage is TRBJ2-3; unclear D gene. This CDR3 spans 15 amino acids. Germline CDR1 and CDR2: SGDLS and YYNGEE. Deletions cut 0 bases from V and 0 bases from J, with 8 bases between. CDR3 bases: TGTGCCAGCAGCGTAGTAGCCGGGAGCACAGATACGCAGTATTTT. Its protein is CASSVVAGSTDTQYF.

The chain is built from TRBV28 and TRBJ2-1; 11 bases match TRBD2. CDR3 length: 16 amino acids. Germline V lookup: CDR1 MDHEN, CDR2 SYDVKM. Trimming removed 5 bases from V and 4 bases from J; junction bases left unmatched: 7. DNA for the CDR3: TGTGCCAGCAGTCGAACCACTAGCGGGGGTTACAATGAGCAGTTCTTC. It is translated as CASSRTTSGGYNEQFF.

V gene TRBV6-1 combines with J gene TRBJ1-5; 10 bases align to TRBD1. The CDR3 is 18 residues long. With V trimmed by 4 bases and J by 0 bases, 9 bases remained unmatched. Germline V gene lookup returns CDR1 MNHNS and CDR2 SASEGT. The CDR3 here is CASSAGTGEVYSNQPQHF. The CDR3 bases are TGTGCCAGCAGTGCTGGGACAGGGGAAGTTTATAGCAATCAGCCCCAGCATTTT.

The chain links TRBV2 to TRBJ1-5; D is ambiguous. Per germline, CDR1 SNHLY and CDR2 FYNNEI. V dropped 8 bases and J dropped 4 bases, with 15 bases sitting between them. The CDR3 runs to 14 residues. The CDR3 DNA follows: TGTGCCAGCTCTGTCCGTCCGAGTAATCAGCCCCAGCATTTT. It codes for CASSVRPSNQPQHF. Variable domain in full (rest from reference TRBV2 and TRBJ1-5): EPEVTQTPSHQVTQMGQEVILRCVPISNHLYFYWYRQILGQKVEFLVSFYNNEISEKSEIFDDQFSVERPDGSNFTLKIRSTKLEDSAMYFCASSVRPSNQPQHFGDGTRLSIL.

This chain connects TRBV6-1 to TRBJ1-5, with a weak D call TRBD1 (6 bases). V was cut by 4 bases and J by 2 bases, with 18 bases left in between. The CDR3 consists of 17 residues. The germline V gene has CDR1 MNHNS and CDR2 SASEGT. CDR3 amino acids: CASSGPLGGAGNQPQHF. CDR3 nucleotides: TGTGCCAGCAGTGGTCCCCTGGGGGGGGCGGGCAATCAGCCCCAGCATTTT.

This clone was detected only once. The V call is TRBV19, the J call TRBJ2-2; 14 positions match TRBD2. The CDR3 runs 17 residues. Germline values: CDR1 LNHDA, CDR2 SQIVND (reference sequence). J gave up 6 bases and V 4 bases, and 7 bases lay outside the gene matches. CDR3 in DNA: TGTGCCAGTAGTACGACTAGCGGGAGGGCCGGCCCCGGGGAGCTGTTTTTT. Translation: CASSTTSGRAGPGELFF.

The V call is TRBV7-2, the J call TRBJ1-2; 8 bases are shared with TRBD1. This CDR3 comprises 13 residues. The V gene end was trimmed by 5 bases and the J gene end by 5 bases; junction bases not matched to a gene: 4. Germline assignment: CDR1 SGHTA and CDR2 FQGNSA. The CDR3 reads CASSPDREYGYTF. In DNA form, the CDR3 reads TGTGCCAGCAGCCCGGACAGGGAATATGGCTACACCTTC.

This rearrangement joins TRBV6-6 to TRBJ2-7, with D perhaps matching TRBD1 (6 bases). The CDR3 spans 15 residues. CDR1 and CDR2 from the germline V gene are MNHNY and SVGAGI (reference sequence). V lost 3 bases, J lost 11 bases, and 23 bases lay in between. CDR3 DNA sequence: TGTGCCAGCAGTTATAGGAATTCGGGGCAGGGGAATGAGTACTTC. Translated: CASSYRNSGQGNEYF.

The DNA of the CDR3 is TGTGCCAGCAGCGAGGGACTAGCGGGAGGGCCGAGCCAAGAGACCCAGTACTTC. Amino acid sequence: CASSEGLAGGPSQETQYF. The rearrangement joins TRBV7-9 to TRBJ2-5; 16 positions agree with TRBD2. With 5 bases clipped from V and 1 base from J, the junction kept 7 bases outside the gene matches. From germline, CDR1 is SEHNR and CDR2 FQNEAQ (reference sequence). The CDR3 runs to 18 residues.

V and J are TRBV5-4 and TRBJ2-1; 7 bases fit TRBD1. Germline lookup yields CDR1 SGHNT and CDR2 YYREEE (reference sequence). The CDR3 contains 15 residues. Trimming at V came to 0 bases and at J to 2 bases, leaving 2 bases not matched to a gene. Here the CDR3 reads CASSLAGQTYNEQFF. CDR3 in DNA: TGTGCCAGCAGCTTGGCGGGACAGACCTACAATGAGCAGTTCTTC.

The genes are TRBV21-1 and TRBJ2-7; TRBD2, the table's D call, lacks a check against the DNA. TRBV21-1 counts as a pseudogene. This CDR3 region has 14 residues. DNA for the CDR3: TGTGCCAGGGGGGGGGACTCCAGCTCCTACGAGCAGTACTTC. Its protein product is CARGGDSSSYEQYF.

The chain is built from TRBV29-1 and TRBJ2-5; D is possibly TRBD1 (5 bases). Germline assignment: CDR1 SQVTM and CDR2 ANQGSEA. CDR3 length: 13 amino acids. Deletions cut 5 bases from V and 7 bases from J, with 17 bases between. CDR3 DNA sequence: TGCAGCGTTTCTTTACAGGCCGGAGCGACCCAGTACTTC. Protein product: CSVSLQAGATQYF.

The chain recombines TRBV5-1 with TRBJ1-1; no firm D call. V dropped 4 bases and J dropped 10 bases, with 14 bases sitting between them. The germline CDR1 and CDR2 sequences are SGHRS and YFSETQ. This CDR3 comprises 12 residues. In nucleotides, the CDR3 is TGCGCCAGCAGCATGGAAAGAGAGGCAGCTTTCTTT. Translation: CASSMEREAAFF.